Many counts were recorded for the clone carrying this T cell receptor (beta chain). Germline CDR1 and CDR2: MNHEY and SVGEGT. The V end was cut by 10 bases, the J end by 5 bases, with 17 bases between. The CDR3 totals 13 residues. TCRdb re-called the RT-PCR reads with MiXCR, one entry per CDR3 protein. The sample lists about 680,000 distinct CDR3 sequences; about 14% were seen once. Sequencing input: memory CD4+ T cells from blood. This clonotype originated in a female donor in good health, serving as a healthy control. V and J are TRBV6-2 or TRBV6-3 and TRBJ2-5; perhaps TRBD1 as D (6 bases). CDR3 sequence reads: CATSGGPRETQYF. In DNA form, the CDR3 reads TGTGCCACTTCTGGGGGCCCCAGGGAGACCCAGTACTTC.